The 27 T cell receptor beta chains below come from one sample, sequenced in a study of identical twins. TCRdb reprocessed the 5' RACE reads via MiXCR and lists one record per CDR3 protein. The top ten clones hold 0.52% of a sample with 450,000 or so distinct CDR3 sequences, 14% of them seen once. This sample also belongs to another study, concerning yellow fever vaccine responses in identical twins.

What was sequenced was CD4+ T cells sorted from blood. Receptors originate from a young woman in good health.

The V call is TRBV2, the J call TRBJ2-1; 7 nucleotides match TRBD1. Germline-derived CDR1 and CDR2 are SNHLY and FYNNEI. With 5 bases clipped from V and 8 bases from J, the junction kept 6 bases outside the gene matches. The CDR3 sequence is 13 residues long. CDR3 protein: CASSKYRGDEQFF. DNA for the CDR3: TGTGCCAGCAGTAAATACAGGGGTGATGAGCAGTTCTTC.

There are many counts of this clonotype. The J gene is TRBJ2-4, the V gene TRBV21-1; the table's D call of TRBD2 was not tested on the DNA. TRBV21-1 is classified as a pseudogene. CDR3 length equals 18 residues. The CDR3 loop is CANPPGQGLLLAKNIQYF. In DNA form, the CDR3 reads TGTGCCAACCCGCCCGGTCAGGGCCTACTGTTGGCCAAAAACATTCAGTACTTC.

This clonotype was picked up a small number of times. The chain carries TRBV12-3 or TRBV12-4 and TRBJ1-5, with TRBD1 identical over 7 bases. The CDR3 totals 14 residues. With V trimmed by 6 bases and J by 3 bases, 5 bases remained unmatched. The chain's CDR3 is CASRHRGDNQPQHF. CDR3 DNA sequence: TGTGCCAGCAGGCACAGGGGTGACAATCAGCCCCAGCATTTT.

This clonotype was seen a handful of times. The rearrangement uses TRBV6-5 and TRBJ1-3; 8 nucleotides line up with TRBD1. Germline CDR1 reads MNHEY; CDR2 reads SVGAGI. J gave up 7 bases and V 2 bases, and 4 bases lay outside the gene matches. This CDR3 spans 14 amino acids. This chain's CDR3 is CASSYPGQGNTIYF. In nucleotides, the CDR3 is TGTGCCAGCAGTTACCCTGGACAGGGCAACACCATATATTTT.

The table lists this clonotype with a few counts. The V call is TRBV29-1, the J call TRBJ2-2; TRBD1 is a possible D gene (6 bases). The CDR3 consists of 14 residues. Trimming took off 2 bases at V and 5 bases at J, with 12 bases between the two ends. CDR1 SQVTM and CDR2 ANQGSEA come from the germline V gene. CDR3 sequence: CSVEITGRTGELFF. The DNA for the CDR3 is TGCAGCGTTGAAATTACAGGGAGAACCGGGGAGCTGTTTTTT.

The chain joins TRBV20-1 to TRBJ2-7; the D gene is possibly TRBD2 (8 bases). The germline gives CDR1 DFQATT, CDR2 SNEGSKA (reference sequence). The CDR3 consists of 16 residues. The V gene lost 4 bases and the J gene lost 7 bases, with 26 bases spanning the gap. CDR3 nucleotides: TGCAGTGCTACAGGGGGTAGGGCGGGAGGTTTACAGGAGCAGTACTTC. Translated, it gives CSATGGRAGGLQEQYF.

This rearrangement joins TRBV20-1 to TRBJ2-3; 10 nucleotides align to TRBD2. Losses at the gene ends were 0 bases for V and 4 bases for J; bases not matched to a gene: 7. This CDR3 contains 16 residues. The germline gives CDR1 DFQATT, CDR2 SNEGSKA (reference sequence). The CDR3 is CSARDLPSGSADTQYF. The DNA of the CDR3 is TGCAGTGCTAGAGATTTGCCTAGCGGGAGCGCAGATACGCAGTATTTT.

This clonotype was detected many times. The rearrangement links TRBV12-3 or TRBV12-4 to TRBJ2-5, with TRBD1 matching over 9 bases. After removal of 4 bases from V and 2 bases from J, the junction contained 5 bases not matched to a gene. The CDR3 length is 15 residues. The CDR3 bases are TGTGCCAGCAGTTCCCGACAGGGGGGTCAAGAGACCCAGTACTTC. It is translated as CASSSRQGGQETQYF.

This clonotype was found a few times. The V call is TRBV30, the J call TRBJ2-4; TRBD2 agrees at 8 bases. Germline assignment: CDR1 GTSNPN and CDR2 SVGIG (reference sequence). CDR3 length: 14 residues. The J segment lost 9 bases and the V segment lost 2 bases, leaving 9 bases of the junction unmatched. The CDR3 DNA is TGTGCCTGGAGTCCCGGGGGGGGATGGAGCATTCAGTACTTC. This encodes CAWSPGGGWSIQYF. The whole variable domain, filled in from reference TRBV30 and TRBJ2-4, reads SQTIHQWPATLVQPVGSPLSLECTVEGTSNPNLYWYRQAAGRGLQLLFYSVGIGQISSEVPQNLSASRPQDRQFILSSKKLLLSDSGFYLCAWSPGGGWSIQYFGAGTRLSVL.

Of note for this clonotype: The CDR3 ends on some other residue instead of the conserved phenylalanine or tryptophan, so this is likely a read error. The rearrangement links TRBV3-1 to TRBJ2-7; no reliable D call. V lost 1 base and J 2 bases, leaving 15 bases between the germline ends. Germline V gene lookup returns CDR1 LGHDT and CDR2 YNNKEL (reference sequence). CDR3 size: 16 residues. The CDR3 spells CASSQGWEFSTYEQYS. The CDR3 DNA sequence: TGTGCCAGCAGCCAAGGTTGGGAATTCAGCACCTACGAGCAGTACTCC.

The V and J genes are TRBV5-6 and TRBJ2-7; TRBD1 matches at 8 bases. Germline CDR1 reads SGHDT; CDR2 reads YYEEEE. The junction had 4 bases not matched to a gene; V was cut back by 4 bases and J by 4 bases. The CDR3 is 13 amino acids. The CDR3 DNA sequence: TGTGCCAGCAGCGCGGACAGGGAGTACGAGCAGTACTTC. Its translation is CASSADREYEQYF.

The chain combines TRBV15 with TRBJ2-1, with no clear D. There are 14 residues in the CDR3. CDR1 is LNHNV, CDR2 YYDKDF, per germline (reference sequence). Between the trimmed V and J ends, which lost 0 bases and 7 bases, there was a span of 10 bases. CDR3 coding DNA: TGTGCCACCAGCAGAGATGCATTGGGGAATGAGCAGTTCTTC. Translation: CATSRDALGNEQFF. Supplemented by reference TRBV15 and TRBJ2-1, the full variable domain reads DAMVIQNPRYQVTQFGKPVTLSCSQTLNHNVMYWYQQKSSQAPKLLFHYYDKDFNNEADTPDNFQSRRPNTSFCFLDIRSPGLGDTAMYLCATSRDALGNEQFFGPGTRLTVL.

This clonotype was seen only a few times. V usage is TRBV18 and J usage is TRBJ2-7, with D possibly being TRBD1 or TRBD2 (6 bases each). The germline gives CDR1 KGHSH, CDR2 LQKENI. The CDR3 extends over 15 amino acids. V dropped 4 bases and J dropped 1 base, with 14 bases sitting between them. The DNA of the CDR3 is TGTGCCAGCTCACGCCCGGGGGCACGATCCTACGAGCAGTACTTC. Its translation: CASSRPGARSYEQYF. Full variable domain (rest looked up from reference TRBV18 and TRBJ2-7): NAGVMQNPRHLVRRRGQEARLRCSPMKGHSHVYWYRQLPEEGLKFMVYLQKENIIDESGMPKERFSAEFPKEGPSILRIQQVVRGDSAAYFCASSRPGARSYEQYFGPGTRLTVT.

The CDR3 region is CSVGQGALNTEAFF. In nucleotides, the CDR3 is TGCAGCGTGGGACAGGGGGCATTGAACACTGAAGCTTTCTTT. The chain employs TRBV29-1 and TRBJ1-1, with 12 bases lining up with TRBD1. In germline, CDR1 is SQVTM, CDR2 ANQGSEA. V shed 6 bases, J shed 0 bases, and the junction held 2 bases outside the gene matches. CDR3 length equals 14 residues.

This clonotype was counted only a few times. The chain joins TRBV10-3 to TRBJ2-3; 10 bases match TRBD2. CDR3 length: 15 residues. V lost 10 bases, J lost 5 bases, and 12 bases stayed unmatched. Germline CDR1 is ENHRY and CDR2 is SYGVKD. The CDR3 reads CATSDPSGGGDTQYF. The CDR3 nucleotides read TGTGCCACCTCGGACCCTAGCGGGGGCGGAGATACGCAGTATTTT.

This chain joins TRBV5-6 and TRBJ2-3; no clear D. This CDR3 has 11 amino acids. Trimming took 2 bases from V and 8 from J, leaving 6 bases between them. In germline, CDR1 is SGHDT, CDR2 YYEEEE. CDR3 protein: CASSFEVTQYF. The CDR3, as DNA: TGTGCCAGCAGCTTTGAGGTTACGCAGTATTTT.

The genes are TRBV2 and TRBJ2-1; the D gene is possibly TRBD1 (7 bases). Germline V gene lookup returns CDR1 SNHLY and CDR2 FYNNEI. Trimming took off 3 bases at V and 3 bases at J, with 15 bases between the two ends. This CDR3 region has 16 residues. Here the CDR3 DNA reads TGTGCCAGCAGTGATAAGGGAGGACAGGTCTACAATGAGCAGTTCTTC. This encodes CASSDKGGQVYNEQFF.

In this sample, this clonotype turned up a few times. The chain is built from TRBV20-1 and TRBJ1-6; 10 bases line up with TRBD1. Germline-derived CDR1 and CDR2 are DFQATT and SNEGSKA (reference sequence). Trimming at V came to 5 bases and at J to 14 bases, leaving 15 bases not matched to a gene. The CDR3 contains 15 residues. The CDR3, as DNA: TGCAGTGCTCCCGGACAGGGGGACCTTGGGAAGGCCCTCCACTTT. Translating gives CSAPGQGDLGKALHF.

V gene TRBV3-1 combines with J gene TRBJ2-3; TRBD2 aligns across 11 bases. Trimming removed 2 bases from V and 5 bases from J; junction bases left unmatched: 12. The CDR3 spans 18 residues. The germline gives CDR1 LGHDT, CDR2 YNNKEL (reference sequence). The CDR3 sequence: CASSQRGTSGPGGDTQYF. The CDR3 bases are TGTGCCAGCAGCCAAAGAGGGACTAGCGGCCCAGGCGGAGATACGCAGTATTTT.

The chain recombines TRBV10-3 with TRBJ2-7, with TRBD2 matching over 8 bases. The CDR3 spans 13 residues. The trim removed 9 bases at V and 3 bases at J, leaving 7 bases unmatched. CDR1 is ENHRY, CDR2 SYGVKD, per germline. CDR3 bases: TGTGCCATAACCCCGGGACTAGGCTACGAGCAGTACTTC. Encoded protein: CAITPGLGYEQYF.

In this sample, this clonotype turned up a few times. V usage is TRBV28 and J usage is TRBJ2-7, with D possibly being TRBD1 or TRBD2 (6 bases each). The CDR3 spans 14 residues. V lost 7 bases to trimming and J lost 1 base, with 14 bases between them. CDR1 and CDR2 from the germline V gene are MDHEN and SYDVKM. The CDR3 here is CASTAGGSSYEQYF. The CDR3 nucleotides read TGTGCCAGCACGGCCGGGGGCTCGTCCTACGAGCAGTACTTC.

This clonotype was seen only a few times. This chain joins TRBV29-1 and TRBJ2-3, with a weak D call TRBD1 (5 bases). Germline V lookup: CDR1 SQVTM, CDR2 ANQGSEA. The CDR3 has 16 residues. V lost 0 bases, J lost 6 bases, and 19 bases lay in between. The CDR3 bases are TGCAGCGTTGAAGATCGCAGACCCCAAGGGGTCGATACGCAGTATTTT. As protein: CSVEDRRPQGVDTQYF.

At least ten counts were recorded for this clonotype. The gene calls are TRBV29-1 and TRBJ1-2; D not certain. The V gene's germline CDR1 is SQVTM and CDR2 ANQGSEA. V dropped 2 bases and J dropped 2 bases, with 3 bases sitting between them. The CDR3 covers 11 residues. Here the CDR3 reads CSVESNYGYTF. Here the CDR3 DNA reads TGCAGCGTTGAATCCAACTATGGCTACACCTTC.

This clonotype was counted many times. The chain recombines TRBV12-3 or TRBV12-4 with TRBJ1-1; D is unresolved. The V end lost 4 bases, the J end lost 0 bases, and 12 bases lay between the germline ends. This CDR3 has 15 amino acids. The DNA of the CDR3 is TGTGCCAGCAGTTCCGGTGGACGGTTGAACACTGAAGCTTTCTTT. This codes for CASSSGGRLNTEAFF.

This clonotype was seen a few times. The genes are TRBV5-1 and TRBJ1-1; no clear D. V was clipped by 0 bases and J by 0 bases, with 6 bases between them. CDR1 and CDR2 (germline): SGHRS, YFSETQ. The length of the CDR3 is 14 residues. The CDR3 sequence is CASSLDSLNTEAFF. Written as DNA, the CDR3 is TGCGCCAGCAGCTTGGACAGTTTGAACACTGAAGCTTTCTTT. The full variable domain, in which reference TRBV5-1 and TRBJ1-1 provide the parts outside the CDR3, is KAGVTQTPRYLIKTRGQQVTLSCSPISGHRSVSWYQQTPGQGLQFLFEYFSETQRNKGNFPGRFSGRQFSNSRSEMNVSTLELGDSALYLCASSLDSLNTEAFFGQGTRLTVV.

The rearrangement links TRBV24-1 to TRBJ2-5; TRBD1 aligns across 8 bases. The ends lost 4 bases at V and 0 bases at J; junction bases unmatched: 6. The CDR3 has 16 residues. Germline V gives CDR1 KGHDR, CDR2 SFDVKD. CDR3 in DNA: TGTGCCACCAGTGACCCGCCGGGACAGGACCAAGAGACCCAGTACTTC. Translated: CATSDPPGQDQETQYF.

The gene calls are TRBV19 and TRBJ1-2; possibly TRBD1 for D (5 bases). Germline loops: CDR1 LNHDA, CDR2 SQIVND (reference sequence). Trimming stripped 4 bases from V and 5 bases from J, with 17 bases between. The CDR3 is 15 residues long. DNA of the CDR3: TGTGCCAGTAGTACATCCCCGGGACTCAAATATGGCTACACCTTC. Its translation: CASSTSPGLKYGYTF.